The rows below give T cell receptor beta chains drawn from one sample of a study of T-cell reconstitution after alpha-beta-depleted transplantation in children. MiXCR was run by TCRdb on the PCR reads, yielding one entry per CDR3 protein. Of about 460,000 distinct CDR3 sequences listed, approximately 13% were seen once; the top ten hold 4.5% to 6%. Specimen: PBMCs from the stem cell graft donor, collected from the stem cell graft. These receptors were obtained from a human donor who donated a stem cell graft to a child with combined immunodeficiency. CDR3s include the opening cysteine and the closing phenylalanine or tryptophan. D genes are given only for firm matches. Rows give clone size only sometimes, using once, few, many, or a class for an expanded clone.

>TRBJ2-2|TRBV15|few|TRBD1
TGTGCCACCAGCAGGCCGGGACAGGGGACAGCCGGGGAGCTGTTTTTT
CATSRPGQGTAGELFF
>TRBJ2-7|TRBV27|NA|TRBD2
TGTGCCAGCAGTCCCGAGTATACGCTAGCGGGGTTGGACTACGAGCAGTACTTC
CASSPEYTLAGLDYEQYF
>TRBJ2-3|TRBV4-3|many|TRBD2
TGCGCCAGCAGCCAAGATACGGAGGATAGCGGGGCAGATACGCAGTATTTT
CASSQDTEDSGADTQYF
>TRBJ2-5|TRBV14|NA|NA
TGCGCCAGCAGCCAAGTTCGACGAGAGACCCAGTACTTC
CASSQVRRETQYF
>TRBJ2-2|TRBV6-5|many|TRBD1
TGTGCCAGCATTAGGACAGGGGCGATCACGTCTGAGCTGTTTTTT
CASIRTGAITSELFF
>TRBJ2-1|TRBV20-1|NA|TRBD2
TGCAGTGCTAGAGTTGGTAGCGGGGGGAGGAGATCCTACAATGAGCAGTTCTTC
CSARVGSGGRRSYNEQFF
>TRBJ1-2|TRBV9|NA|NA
TGTGCCAGCAGCCGGGGCGCATCAAACTATGGCTACACCTTC
CASSRGASNYGYTF
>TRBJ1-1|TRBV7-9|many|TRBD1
TGTGCCAGCAGCTTATCAGCAGGGGGCCTGAACACTGAAGCTTTCTTT
CASSLSAGGLNTEAFF
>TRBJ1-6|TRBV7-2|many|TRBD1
TGTGCCAGCAGCCAACGACAGGGCAATTCACCCCTCCACTTT
CASSQRQGNSPLHF
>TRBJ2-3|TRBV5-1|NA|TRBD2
TGCGCCAGCAGCTTGGGCGGGGGGATCGACACAGATACGCAGTATTTT
CASSLGGGIDTDTQYF
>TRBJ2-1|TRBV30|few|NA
TGTGCCTGGGCAAGAAACAGGGATGAGCAGTTCTTC
CAWARNRDEQFF
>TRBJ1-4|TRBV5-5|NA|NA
TGTGCCAGCAGCTCCGGAGCAACTAATGAAAAACTGTTTTTT
CASSSGATNEKLFF
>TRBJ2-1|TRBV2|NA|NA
TGTGCCAGCAGCAGAGGGGGGCTAGGGAATGAGCAGTTCTTC
CASSRGGLGNEQFF
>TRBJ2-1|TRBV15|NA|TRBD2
TGTGCCACCAGCAGAGATCGACTAGCCAATGAGCAGTTCTTC
CATSRDRLANEQFF
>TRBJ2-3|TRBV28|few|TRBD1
TGTGCCAGCAGCCCATTAGGGCAGGGTAAGGGGGCCATCACAGATACGCAGTATTTT
CASSPLGQGKGAITDTQYF
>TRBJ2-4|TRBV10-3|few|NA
TGTGCCATCAGTGCTCTACTCTCGGACAAAAACATTCAGTACTTC
CAISALLSDKNIQYF
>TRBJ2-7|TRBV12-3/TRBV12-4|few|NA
TGTGCCAGCAGTTTAGCAGGGTCCGAGCAGTACTTC
CASSLAGSEQYF
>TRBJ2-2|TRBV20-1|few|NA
TGCAGTGCTAGAGTTAATCCTGGGAACACCGGGGAGCTGTTTTTT
CSARVNPGNTGELFF
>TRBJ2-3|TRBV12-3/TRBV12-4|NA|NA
TGTGCCAGCAGTTTTGTGTGGAGCGCTGAGGGAGATACGCAGTATTTT
CASSFVWSAEGDTQYF
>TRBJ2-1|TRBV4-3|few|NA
TGCGCCAGCAGCCAAGTTGAACGAGGCTACAATGAGCAGTTCTTC
CASSQVERGYNEQFF
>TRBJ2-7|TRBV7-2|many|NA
TGTGCCAGCAGATCCCCCCAGGGTACCTACGAGCAGTACTTC
CASRSPQGTYEQYF
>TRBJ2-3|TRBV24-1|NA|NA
TGTGCCACCAGTGATGCCCGCCGTTTAAAGGTCAATACGCAGTATTTT
CATSDARRLKVNTQYF
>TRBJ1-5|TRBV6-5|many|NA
TGTGCCAGCATTTTCCAGGGTATTGCGGAAAATCAGCCCCAGCATTTT
CASIFQGIAENQPQHF
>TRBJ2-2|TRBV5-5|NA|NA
TGTGCCAGCAGCTACACTGGGTACAGGTCCACCGGGGAGCTGTTTTTT
CASSYTGYRSTGELFF
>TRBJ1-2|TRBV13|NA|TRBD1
TGTGCCAGCAGCTTAGGCCCCGGGACAGGATTTTCCTATGGCTACACCTTC
CASSLGPGTGFSYGYTF
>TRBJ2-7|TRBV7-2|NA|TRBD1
TGTGCCAGCAGCCGGGACAGGGTGGTCCACGAGCAGTACTTC
CASSRDRVVHEQYF